One and the same sample provided the 27 T cell receptor delta chains below, sequenced in a study of γδ T cells in repeated Plasmodium falciparum infection. Gammadelta T cells were flow-sorted from PBMC into Vgamma9/Vdelta2+ and Vdelta2-negative populations for bulk analysis. TCRdb redid clone calling on the multiplex PCR reads using CATT. The table includes approximately 50,000 delta-chain clones, roughly 2% detected once. Sequences were obtained from gamma-delta T cells from blood. The receptors derive from a pool of human donors (malaria-infected and uninfected, not separated).

This clone was detected only a few times. This sequence is one base from a far larger clone and is likely a read error. The sample contains more than one DNA sequence encoding this CDR3. The V and J genes are TRDV2 and TRDJ1; 8 bases are a match to TRDD3. TCRdb records no J gene; here it was assigned by comparing the DNA to germline. The germline V gene encodes CDR1 GEAIGNYY and CDR2 EKD. This CDR3 has 14 residues. The V segment lost 2 bases and the J segment 4 bases; nucleotides outside the gene matches: 5. The CDR3 nucleotides are TGTGCCTGTGACAAGGGGATACTCCGCGATAAACTCATCTTT. It is translated as CACDKGILRDKLIF.

The chain combines TRDV1 with TRDJ3; 11 positions match TRDD3. The J gene is absent in TCRdb and was assigned here via DNA matching to germline. The germline CDR1 and CDR2 sequences are TSWWSYY and QGS. This CDR3 region has 25 residues. J lost 0 bases, V lost 5 bases, and 24 bases had no gene match. The CDR3 reads CALGTSYVHPLGDTKGSWDTRQMFF. CDR3 sequence (DNA): TGTGCTCTTGGGACCTCCTACGTCCATCCTTTGGGGGATACGAAAGGCTCCTGGGACACCCGACAGATGTTTTTC.

This clone was recorded a few times. TCRdb attributes to this sequence the protein of a much larger clone, which differs from the DNA translation at residue 6; a read error is likely, and the protein displayed is translated from the DNA. The rearrangement joins TRDV1 to TRDJ1, with TRDD3 matching 7 bases. The J gene is not listed in TCRdb, so it was assigned here from a DNA match to germline. Per germline, CDR1 TSWWSYY and CDR2 QGS. The CDR3 has 25 residues. The J segment lost 1 base and the V segment lost 0 bases, leaving 32 bases of the junction unmatched. The CDR3 sequence is CALGELLFEDPNWGPPRILTDKLIF. The DNA of the CDR3 is TGTGCTCTTGGGGAACTTCTTTTTGAAGACCCGAACTGGGGTCCCCCGAGGATCCTCACCGATAAACTCATCTTT.

This clone appeared many times. It differs at one base from a far larger clone, so likely a read error. Other nucleotide sequences from this sample produce the same CDR3. This chain links TRDV1 with TRDJ1; D might be TRDD3 (6 bases). This CDR3 has 17 residues. Germline loops: CDR1 TSWWSYY, CDR2 QGS. CDR3 in amino acids: CALGELLGPWYTDKLIF. The CDR3 bases are TGTGCTCTTGGGGAACTGCTGGGGCCATGGTACACCGATAAACTCATCTTC.

This clone was observed at least ten times. The chain has TRDV2 and TRDJ1, with TRDD3 identical over 13 bases. Germline V gene data show CDR1 as GEAIGNYY and CDR2 as EKD. There are 18 residues in the CDR3. The trim removed 1 base at V and 2 bases at J, leaving 9 bases unmatched. The CDR3 nucleotides are TGTGCCTGTGACACACTAGTACTGGGGGATACGATTACCGATAAACTCATCTTT. Its translation is CACDTLVLGDTITDKLIF.

This clone has more than one count but fewer than ten. This likely stems from a read error, as it lies one base from a far larger clone. This sample includes further DNA sequences coding for the same CDR3. The genes are TRDV1 and TRDJ1; TRDD3 matches 7 bases. Here the J gene was assigned by germline matching of the DNA, as TCRdb has none. Germline lookup yields CDR1 TSWWSYY and CDR2 QGS. CDR3 length: 20 residues. In nucleotides, the CDR3 is TGTGCTCTTGGGAGAAGGGGCTTACGGTGTGGGGGAAAACGTACCGACAAACTCATCTTT. Its translation: CALGRRGLRCGGKRTDKLIF.

Worth noting for this clone: A far larger clone differs by one base, so this is likely a read error. Within the sample, other DNA sequences also encode this same CDR3. The chain uses TRDV2 and TRDJ1; 10 bases agree with TRDD3. This CDR3 is 17 amino acids long. Germline V gene lookup returns CDR1 GEAIGNYY and CDR2 EKD. CDR3 DNA: TGTGCCTGCGACTTTGTACTGGGGGATGCCTTCACCGATAAGCTCATCTTT. Its protein is CACDFVLGDAFTDKLIF.

Concerning this clone: TCRdb's entry gives the protein of a much larger clone, which mismatches this DNA's translation at residue 13, likely from a read error; the protein reported here is translated from the DNA. Here the V gene is TRDV1, but the J gene went uncalled; the D call TRDD3 from the table was never checked on the DNA. The CDR3 length is 15 residues. Germline CDR1 reads TSWWSYY; CDR2 reads QGS. CDR3 bases: TGTGCTCTTGGGACTTATGAAACTGGGGGATACAGGGCCATCTTT. Translating gives CALGTYETGGYRAIF.

Concerning this clone itself: This CDR3 is also generated by other DNA sequences in the sample. V usage is TRDV1 and J usage is TRDJ1; unclear D gene. As TCRdb names no J gene, one was assigned here on the basis of a DNA match to germline. Germline CDR1 and CDR2: TSWWSYY and QGS. There are 17 residues in the CDR3. V lost 2 bases and J 2 bases, leaving 18 bases between the germline ends. CDR3 nucleotides: TGTGCTCTTGGGGAAATAAGCTCGGCTGTGAAGACCGATAAACTCATCTTT. Translating gives CALGEISSAVKTDKLIF.

This clone was detected only a few times. TCRdb assigns this DNA the protein of a much larger clone, which departs from its translation at residue 18; this likely reflects a read error, and the protein shown comes from translating the DNA. The CDR3 DNA is TGTGCCTGTGACTCGGTCGCCGTTCGGGGGGCTTCCCTGTACACCGATAAATTCATCTTT. The encoded protein is CACDSVAVRGASLYTDKFIF. J gene calling gave no result, while the V gene is TRDV2; TRDD3 is taken as the D call from the table, unchecked against the DNA. This CDR3 contains 20 residues. Per the germline V gene, CDR1 is GEAIGNYY and CDR2 is EKD.

At least ten counts were recorded for this clone. TCRdb shows a much larger clone's protein in place of this DNA's translation, and the two differ at residue 22, likely through a read error; the protein shown is translated from the DNA. No J gene call was made, and the V gene is TRDV1; the table assigns TRDD3, which was not confirmed against the DNA. This CDR3 spans 24 amino acids. Germline loops: CDR1 TSWWSYY, CDR2 QGS. Here the CDR3 DNA reads TGTGCTCTTGGGGCCCCACTACCCTTCCTCCAGGGCTGGGGGACCGTCAAGTACACCGATAAACCCATCTTT. This sequence encodes CALGAPLPFLQGWGTVKYTDKPIF.

Of note for this clone: The protein TCRdb gives is from a much larger clone and does not agree with this DNA's translation at residue 5, likely a read error; the protein shown here comes from the DNA. The chain links TRDV2 to TRDJ1; a weak D match, TRDD3 (5 bases). As TCRdb names no J gene, one was assigned here on the basis of a DNA match to germline. Germline CDR1 GEAIGNYY, CDR2 EKD. There are 13 residues in the CDR3. V was trimmed by 3 bases and J by 5 bases, leaving 12 bases between them. CDR3 DNA sequence: TGTGCCTGTGACCATATGGGGAAAGATAAACTCATCTTT. It codes for CACDHMGKDKLIF.

As to this clone: TCRdb's protein, taken from a much larger clone, differs from this DNA's translation at residue 13, likely owing to a read error; the protein displayed comes from the DNA. The rearrangement uses TRDV1 and TRDJ1, with 9 bases aligning to TRDD3. TCRdb does not report a J gene; here it was assigned by matching the DNA to germline references. The ends lost 5 bases at V and 0 bases at J; junction bases unmatched: 25. The CDR3 is made up of 22 amino acids. Germline V gene sequence: CDR1 TSWWSYY, CDR2 QGS. CDR3 sequence reads: CALGTTTPFLTGAGGYTDKLIF. CDR3 nucleotides: TGTGCTCTTGGGACTACAACTCCATTTTTAACGGGTGCTGGGGGATACACCGATAAACTCATCTTT.

This clone showed up many times. TCRdb has a much larger clone's protein, which differs at residue 16 from the translation of this DNA, likely because of a read error; what is shown is the protein translated from the DNA. A V gene of TRDV2 was called, but no J gene was assigned; the D call of TRDD3 is as the table states it, not checked on the DNA. Looked up from germline, CDR1 is GEAIGNYY and CDR2 is EKD. The CDR3 loop spans 18 amino acids. CDR3 sequence reads: CACDTLAGGYGRTDKPIF. The CDR3 bases are TGTGCCTGTGACACCCTGGCTGGGGGATACGGTAGGACCGATAAACCCATCTTT.

This clone occurred many times. TCRdb shows a much larger clone's protein in place of this DNA's translation, and the two differ at residue 11, likely through a read error; the protein shown is translated from the DNA. V is TRDV2 and J is TRDJ1, with 7 bases that match TRDD3. V lost 0 bases and J lost 0; bases outside the gene matches: 12. Germline CDR1 and CDR2: GEAIGNYY and EKD. The CDR3 has 18 residues. CDR3 in amino acids: CACDTLSTGEKYTDKLIF. CDR3 DNA sequence: TGTGCCTGTGACACCCTAAGTACTGGGGAAAAGTACACCGATAAACTCATCTTT.

On this clone: A far larger clone lies a single base away; this is likely a read error. Other DNA sequences in this sample translate to the same CDR3. The CDR3 bases are TGTGCCTGTGACTTACTGGGGGATAGGTACACTGATAAACTCATCTTT. It encodes CACDLLGDRYTDKLIF. The chain recombines TRDV2 with TRDJ1; TRDD3 aligns across 11 bases. TCRdb supplies no J gene; here it was assigned by aligning the nucleotide sequence to germline. Germline V gene data show CDR1 as GEAIGNYY and CDR2 as EKD. This CDR3 is built from 16 residues.

In this sample, this clone turned up a few times. For this DNA, TCRdb reports the protein of a much larger clone, which diverges at residue 9, most likely from a read error; the protein presented here is translated directly from the DNA. V is TRDV1 and J is TRDJ1, with 9 bases identical to TRDD3. Assignment of the J gene here rests on matching the DNA to germline, because TCRdb gives none. The germline V gene has CDR1 TSWWSYY and CDR2 QGS. The CDR3 totals 21 residues. V dropped 2 bases and J dropped 0; count of bases not matched to a gene: 19. Written as DNA, the CDR3 is TGTGCTCTTGGGGAATTAAGTCCTGCATGGGGGATAGCTCTGTACACCGATAAACTCATCTTT. Residues: CALGELSPAWGIALYTDKLIF.

At least ten counts were recorded for this clone. A far larger clone is a single base away, which makes a read error likely. Other DNA sequences in the sample encode the same CDR3. No J gene call was made, and the V gene is TRDV2; no check of the table's D call, TRDD3, against the DNA was made. Germline CDR1 and CDR2: GEAIGNYY and EKD. This CDR3 comprises 19 residues. CDR3 residues: CACDTVSGGSPSHTDKLIF. The CDR3 nucleotides read TGTGCCTGTGACACCGTCTCGGGGGGGTCCCCGAGCCACACCGATAAACTTATCTTT.

This clone has only a few counts. TCRdb's protein, taken from a much larger clone, differs from this DNA's translation at residue 14, likely owing to a read error; the protein displayed comes from the DNA. V gene TRDV1 combines with J gene TRDJ1; weak D call: TRDD3 (5 bases). Matching the DNA to germline supplied the J gene, which TCRdb does not give. Trimming took off 2 bases at V and 3 bases at J, with 34 bases between the two ends. CDR3 size: 22 residues. Germline CDR1 TSWWSYY, CDR2 QGS. The CDR3 DNA follows: TGTGCTCTTGGGGAAGCCCATCCGGTATTCCGGTACTGGTGGACATTGGCCGATAAACTCATCTTT. As protein: CALGEAHPVFRYWWTLADKLIF.

This clone occurred a few times. The mismatch at residue 16 between this DNA's translation and the TCRdb protein of a much larger clone likely reflects a read error; the protein shown is translated from the DNA. No J gene was assigned, while the V gene was called as TRDV1; the D call of TRDD3 is as the table states it, not checked on the DNA. The CDR3 totals 22 residues. Germline V CDR1 and CDR2: TSWWSYY, QGS. The CDR3 nucleotides are TGTGCTCTTGGGGAATGTTATTTTCCTTCCTTGAAAACTCTGGGCAGAACCGATAAGCTCATCTTT. Amino acid sequence: CALGECYFPSLKTLGRTDKLIF.

For this clone: With only one base between it and a far larger clone, this is likely a read error. Within the sample, other DNA sequences also encode this same CDR3. This rearrangement joins TRDV1 to TRDJ1; D might be TRDD3 (8 bases). Here the J gene was assigned by germline matching of the DNA, as TCRdb has none. This CDR3 has 22 amino acids. V was cut by 6 bases and J by 0 bases, with 35 bases left in between. Germline CDR1 and CDR2: TSWWSYY and QGS. DNA for the CDR3: TGTGCTCTTGGTGTTCCCTTCCTCCGTCGGGGCTGGGGGACCCGATACACCGATAAACTCATCTTT. This gives the protein CALGVPFLRRGWGTRYTDKLIF.

With regard to this clone: The protein held in TCRdb is that of a much larger clone and does not match this DNA's translation at residue 8, likely because of a read error; the protein shown is translated from the DNA. DNA for the CDR3: TGTGCTTATAGGAGCGCGTGGGTCCATCCTCTCAAAGACCGGTACTGGGGGATACCAATCTCCGATAAACTCATCTTT. It is translated as CAYRSAWVHPLKDRYWGIPISDKLIF. V is TRAV38-2/DV8 and J is TRDJ1; the match to TRDD3 covers 12 bases. TCRdb offers no J gene call, so here the DNA was matched to germline to obtain one. After removal of 0 bases from V and 3 bases from J, the junction contained 33 bases not matched to a gene. CDR3 length equals 26 residues. Germline values: CDR1 TSESDYY, CDR2 QEAYKQQN.

Notes on this clone: A far larger clone is one base from this, pointing to a likely read error. Other DNA sequences in the sample encode the same CDR3. TRDV1 is the V gene, and the J gene was not called; TRDD3, the table's D call, was not compared with the DNA. Looked up from germline, CDR1 is TSWWSYY and CDR2 is QGS. The CDR3 contains 21 residues. CDR3 bases: TGTGCTCTTGGGGAACTAAGCTCCGTATGGGCCTGGGGGCCGTACACCGATAAACTCATCTTC. This codes for CALGELSSVWAWGPYTDKLIF.

This clone was found many times. TCRdb records a much larger clone's protein for this DNA, with a difference at residue 5 that likely arises from a read error; the protein given is the translation of the DNA. This sequence joins TRDV1 and TRDJ4; D is possibly TRDD3 (6 bases). V lost 7 bases and J 0 bases, leaving 12 bases between the germline ends. Germline CDR1 and CDR2: TSWWSYY and QGS. The CDR3 consists of 13 residues. The CDR3 here is CALEPRYARPLIF. The CDR3 DNA is TGTGCTCTTGAGCCGCGATACGCCAGACCCCTGATCTTT.

Comment on this clone: A far larger clone is just one base off, so this is likely a read error. The identical CDR3 is also encoded by other nucleotide sequences in the sample. This sequence joins TRAV38-2/DV8 and TRDJ1; no clear D gene. No J segment appears in TCRdb, so it was assigned here by matching the sequence to germline. The CDR3 spans 21 residues. The ends were cut back, 1 base at V and 0 bases at J, with 28 bases in the middle. In germline, CDR1 is TSESDYY, CDR2 QEAYKQQN. The DNA for the CDR3 is TGTGCTTATAGGAGCTCCGCTCTATGCCTCTGTACATCCAGCTACACCGATAAACTCATCTTT. Translation gives CAYRSSALCLCTSSYTDKLIF.

This clone came up many times. A much larger clone differs from this one at a single base, so this may be a read error. The V call is TRDV1, the J call TRDJ1; D call uncertain. Germline loops: CDR1 TSWWSYY, CDR2 QGS. CDR3 size: 18 residues. Trimming shortened V by 0 bases and J by 5 bases, and 22 bases separated the two germline ends. Here the CDR3 DNA reads TGTGCTCTTGGGGAACTAGTCTTCAAGTACTTTGACGGGGATAAACTCATCTTT. Translated: CALGELVFKYFDGDKLIF.

This clone was found many times. The protein held in TCRdb is that of a much larger clone and does not match this DNA's translation at residue 19, likely because of a read error; the protein shown is translated from the DNA. The chain is built from TRDV1 and TRDJ1; TRDD3 aligns across 13 bases. The J gene was missing in TCRdb and was found by matching the end of the DNA to germline. CDR3 size: 24 residues. Trimming cost V 2 bases and J 3 bases; bases outside gene matches: 27. The V gene's germline CDR1 is TSWWSYY and CDR2 QGS. Written as DNA, the CDR3 is TGTGCTCTTGGGGAAGCGGTAGGAACGGTCAAAACTCCGTACTGGGGGATACGCGCCGATAAACTCATCTTT. Protein product: CALGEAVGTVKTPYWGIRADKLIF.